This T cell receptor (beta chain) was recorded in a study of early stage breast cancer tumors. Only in-frame clones appear in the TCRdb table, and some are missing; sequencing was by immunoSEQ multiplex PCR. The sample consists of 50,000 to 75,000 clones, over 65% of them appearing once. Source material: blood. The origin of this receptor is a person aged 30 to 39 with breast cancer.

The CDR3 coding sequence is TGTGCCAGTGTCTCCGTGGACAGGGGGCACACCTTC. The encoded protein is CASVSVDRGHTF. The rearrangement links TRBV19 to TRBJ1-2; 11 bases are a match to TRBD1. The J segment lost 12 bases and the V segment lost 8 bases, leaving 8 bases of the junction unmatched. CDR1 is LNHDA, CDR2 SQIVND, per germline (reference sequence). The CDR3 has 12 residues.